This TCR beta chain was profiled in a study of PD-L1 blockade in urothelial cancer (dated by TCRdb to 2015 to 2018). As for the study more broadly: All patients started therapy in about 2014 and received atezolizumab 1,200 mg intravenously every 3 weeks. Twenty-five of 29 patients were males with bladder-origin urothelial cancer, and about 65% of the 29 reported a prior smoking history. Patients had an ECOG performance status of 0 or 1 and had received between 0 and 3 prior chemotherapy regimens. Blood samples were analyzed 3 weeks after the start of treatment (second dose) and 6 weeks after the start of treatment. Blood samples gave median yields of approximately 130,000 T cells and 80,000 or so unique TCRs, along with a median clonality of approximately 0.084. An exploratory multi-omic analysis was conducted of the somatic, immune and clinical correlates of response to PD-L1 blockade with atezolizumab in urothelial cancer. Pretreatment tumor samples, along with matched peripheral blood serially collected before and after atezolizumab treatment, were subjected to TCR sequencing. Durable clinical benefit was defined as progression-free survival longer than 6 months, and TCR features were also tested against progression-free and overall survival. In the same patients who had TCR sequencing, pretreatment tumors also underwent whole exome sequencing and RNA sequencing. Nine or ten patients reached durable clinical benefit, while 20 to 25 patients did not. Approximately 30 patients had pretreatment blood TCR-seq, some 25 had at least one posttreatment blood collection, and some 25 had tumor TCR-seq.

The paper as a whole reports these results and caveats: A pretreatment peripheral blood TCR clonality below the median was linked to improved progression-free and overall survival. Because the sample size was small (n ≈ 31) and many exploratory analyses were performed, the results are intended to be hypothesis-generating. Patients with durable benefit showed greater expansion of tumor-associated TCR clones in peripheral blood 3 weeks after starting treatment (n ≈ 21, p = 0.022).

V is cut by 4 bases and J by 4 bases, and the space between the germline ends is 7 bases. Inclusive of the bounding cysteine and phenylalanine, the CDR3 is 13 residues long. The retained sequence is limited to the CDR3, 39 bases, with the frame set at the first base. CDR1 and CDR2 are read off the germline V gene as LGHNA and YNFKEQ. As for this clone: Its antigen has not been determined. Base qualities were left out, and no much larger clone turns up one base away.

Taken with the paper, the label for time point translates to: pretreatment peripheral blood. The cohort included 25 to 30 patients with locally advanced or metastatic urothelial carcinoma who were treated at Memorial Sloan Kettering on a trial protocol. Peripheral blood mononuclear cells were collected from each patient pretreatment and during treatment, giving between 1 and 8 total time points per patient. The Qiagen DNeasy Blood extraction kit was used to purify genomic DNA from total PBMCs and tumor samples. PBMCs were collected pretreatment and during treatment, and were isolated and stored as previously described. Each PCR received spiked-in synthetic TCR analog templates so that absolute template abundance could be estimated from read counts. TCRbeta CDR3 regions were amplified from genomic DNA with bias-controlled V and J gene primers using the immunoSEQ assay. Sequencing of rearranged TCRbeta segments was done at approximately 20X coverage. The authors processed their data as follows. Sequencing errors were corrected by clustering, and CDR3s were annotated against IMGT so that V, D and J genes could be assigned. Downstream analyses used only productive TCRbeta rearrangements and left out out-of-frame or stop-codon sequences. To compute clonality, Shannon entropy was normalized by the log of the number of unique productive sequences and then subtracted from one. Clones differing between time points or between blood and tumor were identified by Fisher's exact test with Benjamini-Hochberg correction at adjusted p below 0.01. Not all clones reach the TCRdb copy of this immuneACCESS table, which keeps in-frame sequences only. Checked studies attribute under half of the gap to unresolved V genes and leave the rest unexplained. The D gene and trimming were derived from the DNA, and the V and J assignments and clone size from that table. This sample is represented by around 100,000 clones; around 90% of them were singletons. The ten largest clones represent roughly 2% of the sample.

The source is a man aged 55 to 70 with urothelial cancer. The chain is encoded by TRBV4-2 joined to TRBJ2-2, with no D gene named confidently. This specimen was PBMCs, taken around atezolizumab (anti-PD-L1) treatment. The DNA sequence reads TGTGCCAGCAGCCCTCCTACCACCGGGGAGCTGTTTTTT. This encodes CASSPPTTGELFF.